This T cell receptor beta chain was obtained from a study of identical twins listed by TCRdb under 2016. Notes on the research overall: To test whether fetal clonotypes persist, the study used deep sequencing on TCR alpha and beta repertoires from monozygotic twins, unrelated adults of various ages, and cord blood. Replicate twin experiments were performed at different times using different library preparation protocols to rule out contamination.

To prepare the library, 5' RACE was applied. The instrument given in TCRdb is Illumina HiSeq 2000. A universal primer binding site was introduced by template switching, and a unique molecular identifier was present in the final cDNA, enabling accurate counting of TCR cDNA molecules. First-strand cDNA for TCR alpha and beta chains was synthesized from specific primers in the conserved constant-segment region. To control for contamination, every cDNA library was double barcoded, receiving both a SMART-Mk sample barcode and Illumina barcodes. Two successive PCR steps introduced TruSeq adapter sequences along with Illumina sample barcodes. The TCR alpha and beta cDNA libraries were sequenced on the Illumina HiSeq platform using custom primers. Concerning the study's data processing: MiGEC processed the raw reads to extract unique molecular identifiers, while MiXCR was used to determine the CDR3 positions. Recombination models were inferred per individual with the repgenHMM and IGoR tools using an EM algorithm. The analysis of shared clonotypes was done with the tcR package in R, with sharing normalized by the product of cloneset sizes. Out-of-frame nonproductive sequences were analyzed to study raw recombination free of thymic and clonal selection effects. TCRdb reprocessed the public reads (quality trimming at Q25 with fastp, clone calling with MiXCR) and kept in-frame beta chains. Duplicate CDR3 protein sequences are folded into a single record with the most common DNA and genes. The V and J calls, along with clone size, are taken from TCRdb and not from the paper's own processing. The sample yields 300,000 to 350,000 distinct CDR3 sequences; 9% to 15% were counted once. The ten largest clones represent around 6.9% of the sample.

Concerning this clonotype: Its cognate antigen has yet to be identified. No much larger clone is present one base from it, and per-base qualities are unavailable.

CDR1 and CDR2 (MNHNS, SASEGT) derive from the germline V gene. The germline ends are 17 bases apart after V is trimmed by 6 bases and J by 3 bases. Reading from cysteine to phenylalanine, the CDR3 counts 16 amino acids. Kept here is only the CDR3 DNA, which spans 48 bases and is read in frame from base 1. All donors were healthy Caucasians. The twin cohort comprised three pairs of female monozygotic twins, all aged roughly 18 to 29 years. Positive isolation kits from Invitrogen were used to isolate the CD4+ and CD8+ T cell populations. What the authors observed across the whole study: In monozygotic twins, recombination models systematically underestimated out-of-frame TCR alpha sharing, but the models matched the sharing seen between unrelated individuals. The excess sharing between twins in beta out-of-frame sequences was weaker because fewer shared sequences reduced the signal-to-noise ratio. Zero-insertion analyses could be partly confounded by invariant T cells such as MAIT and iNKT, though diverse VJ usage argued against such confounding for most clonotypes. Conclusions relied on cross-sectional statistical analysis, since the same donors could not be followed over many years. Compared with coincidental sharing between unrelated individuals, an excess of low generation-probability sequences was observed among out-of-frame TCR alpha sequences shared between twins. Abundant cord blood beta clonotypes carried fewer insertions; young adult naive repertoires showed a weaker similar trend, while memory repertoires showed none.

These data also formed part of another study, on yellow fever vaccine responses in identical twins. From that second study: According to the authors, in identical twins the way T cells responded to vaccination appeared partly convergent and partly personalized. Focusing on identical twins, the study followed the T cell clones that responded to the vaccine, and did so with precision.

The receptor's source is a woman younger than 35 in good health. The source material was CD8+ T cells sorted from blood. The V and J genes are TRBV6-1 and TRBJ2-2, with the D gene possibly TRBD1 or TRBD2, each one fitting 6 bases. CDR3 reads: CASSGWGAPDTGELFF. The DNA sequence is as follows: TGTGCCAGCAGCGGGTGGGGGGCCCCTGACACCGGGGAGCTGTTTTTT.